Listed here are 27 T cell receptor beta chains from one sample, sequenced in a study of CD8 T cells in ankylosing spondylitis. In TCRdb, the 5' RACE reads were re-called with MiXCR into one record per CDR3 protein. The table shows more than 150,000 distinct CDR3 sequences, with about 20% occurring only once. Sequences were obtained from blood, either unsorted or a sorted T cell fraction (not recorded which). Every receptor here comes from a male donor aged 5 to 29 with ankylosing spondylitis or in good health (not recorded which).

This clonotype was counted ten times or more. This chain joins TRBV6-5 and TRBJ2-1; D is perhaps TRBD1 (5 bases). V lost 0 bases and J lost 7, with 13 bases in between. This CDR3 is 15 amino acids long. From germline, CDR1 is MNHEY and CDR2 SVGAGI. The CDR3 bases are TGTGCCAGCAGTTACTCGACAGTAGAACTTAATGAGCAGTTCTTC. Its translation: CASSYSTVELNEQFF.

The CDR3, as DNA: TGCAGTGCTCCAGAGGGACGGGACGCAGGCACAGATACGCAGTATTTT. As protein: CSAPEGRDAGTDTQYF. The chain couples TRBV20-1 to TRBJ2-3; either TRBD1 or TRBD2 may supply D (5 bases each). CDR3 length equals 16 residues. Trimming left V 5 bases short and J 1 base short, with 19 bases between. From germline, CDR1 is DFQATT and CDR2 SNEGSKA (reference sequence).

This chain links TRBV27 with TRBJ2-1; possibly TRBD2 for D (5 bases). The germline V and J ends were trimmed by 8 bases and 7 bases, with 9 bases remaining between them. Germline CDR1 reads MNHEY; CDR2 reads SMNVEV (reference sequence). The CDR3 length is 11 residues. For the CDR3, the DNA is TGTGCCAGCCACGGGAAGAATGAGCAGTTCTTC. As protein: CASHGKNEQFF.

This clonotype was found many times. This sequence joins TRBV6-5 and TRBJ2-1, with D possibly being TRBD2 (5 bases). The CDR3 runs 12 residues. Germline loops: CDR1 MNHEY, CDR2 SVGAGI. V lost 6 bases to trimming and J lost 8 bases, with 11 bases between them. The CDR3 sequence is CASRGWGDEQFF. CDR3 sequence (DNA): TGTGCCAGCAGAGGTTGGGGAGATGAGCAGTTCTTC.

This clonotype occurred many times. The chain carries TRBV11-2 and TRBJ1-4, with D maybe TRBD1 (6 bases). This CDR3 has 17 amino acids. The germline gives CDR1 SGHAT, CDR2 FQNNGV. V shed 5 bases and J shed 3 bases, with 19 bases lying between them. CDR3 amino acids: CASSKGGGRPSNEKLFF. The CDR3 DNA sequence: TGTGCCAGCAGCAAGGGGGGGGGCCGGCCATCTAATGAAAAACTGTTTTTT.

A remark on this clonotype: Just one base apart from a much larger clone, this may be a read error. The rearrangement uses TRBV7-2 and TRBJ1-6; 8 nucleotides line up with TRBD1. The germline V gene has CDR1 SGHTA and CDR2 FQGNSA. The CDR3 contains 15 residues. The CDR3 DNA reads TGTGCCACCAGCCCGGTACAGGGGGTTCTTTCACCCCTCCACTTT. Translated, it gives CATSPVQGVLSPLHF.

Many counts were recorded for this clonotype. The CDR3 sequence is CASSHPPRTGTGNEQFF. Here the CDR3 DNA reads TGTGCCAGCAGCCACCCCCCAAGGACAGGGACTGGGAATGAGCAGTTCTTC. The chain links TRBV21-1 to TRBJ2-1; TRBD1 is the table's D call and was not checked against the DNA. TRBV21-1 is assigned pseudogene status. This CDR3 region has 17 residues.

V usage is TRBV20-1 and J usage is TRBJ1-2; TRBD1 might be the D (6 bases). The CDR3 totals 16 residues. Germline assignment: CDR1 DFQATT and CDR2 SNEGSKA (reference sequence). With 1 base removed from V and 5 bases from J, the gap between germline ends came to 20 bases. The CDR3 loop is CSARAEGHANPYGYTF. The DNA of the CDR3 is TGCAGTGCTAGAGCCGAGGGACATGCAAATCCATATGGCTACACCTTC.

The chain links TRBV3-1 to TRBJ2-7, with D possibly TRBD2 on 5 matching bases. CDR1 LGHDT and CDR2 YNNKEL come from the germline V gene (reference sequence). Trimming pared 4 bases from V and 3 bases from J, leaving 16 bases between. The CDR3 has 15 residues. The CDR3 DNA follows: TGTGCCAGCAGCCCCATGGAGAGGGTTGTCTACGAGCAGTACTTC. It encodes CASSPMERVVYEQYF.

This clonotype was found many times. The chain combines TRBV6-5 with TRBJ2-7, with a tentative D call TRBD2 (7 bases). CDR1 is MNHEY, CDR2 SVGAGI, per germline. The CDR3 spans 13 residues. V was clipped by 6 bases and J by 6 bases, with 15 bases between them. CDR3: CASSLKGGAEQYF. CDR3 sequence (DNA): TGTGCCAGCAGCCTGAAGGGGGGGGCCGAGCAGTACTTC.

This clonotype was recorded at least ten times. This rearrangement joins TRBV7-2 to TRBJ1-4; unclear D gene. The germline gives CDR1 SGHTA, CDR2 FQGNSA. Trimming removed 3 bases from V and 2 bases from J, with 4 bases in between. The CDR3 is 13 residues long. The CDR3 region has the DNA TGTGCCAGCAGCTTCTGGACTAATGAAAAACTGTTTTTT. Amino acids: CASSFWTNEKLFF.

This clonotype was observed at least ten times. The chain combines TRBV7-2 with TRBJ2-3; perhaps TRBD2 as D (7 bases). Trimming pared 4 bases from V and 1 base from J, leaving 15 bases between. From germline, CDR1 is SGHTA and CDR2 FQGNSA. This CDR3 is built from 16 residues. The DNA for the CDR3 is TGTGCCAGCAGCTGGAGGGGGGGCCGGGGCACAGATACGCAGTATTTT. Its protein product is CASSWRGGRGTDTQYF.

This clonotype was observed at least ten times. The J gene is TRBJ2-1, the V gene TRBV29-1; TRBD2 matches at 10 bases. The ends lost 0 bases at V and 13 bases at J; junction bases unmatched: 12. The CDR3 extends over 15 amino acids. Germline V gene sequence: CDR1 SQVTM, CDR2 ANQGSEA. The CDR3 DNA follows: TGCAGCGTTGAAGATCGTGCCCTAGCGGGAGATCTTCAGTTCTTC. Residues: CSVEDRALAGDLQFF.

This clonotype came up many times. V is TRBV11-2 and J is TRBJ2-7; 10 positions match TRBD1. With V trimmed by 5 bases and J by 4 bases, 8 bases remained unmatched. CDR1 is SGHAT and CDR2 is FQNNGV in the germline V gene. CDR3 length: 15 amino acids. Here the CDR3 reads CASSARDRGSYEQYF. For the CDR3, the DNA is TGTGCCAGCAGCGCCCGGGACAGGGGTTCTTACGAGCAGTACTTC.

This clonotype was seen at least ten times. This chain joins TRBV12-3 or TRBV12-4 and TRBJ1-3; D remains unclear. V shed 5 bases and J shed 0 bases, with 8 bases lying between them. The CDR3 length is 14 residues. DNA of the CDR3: TGTGCCAGCAGTAATCCGGGCTCTGGAAACACCATATATTTT. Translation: CASSNPGSGNTIYF.

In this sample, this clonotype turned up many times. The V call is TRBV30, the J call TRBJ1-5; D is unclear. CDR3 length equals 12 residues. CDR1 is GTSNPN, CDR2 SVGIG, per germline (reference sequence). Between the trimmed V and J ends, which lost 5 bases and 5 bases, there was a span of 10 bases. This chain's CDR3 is CAWGQGDQPQHF. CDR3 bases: TGTGCCTGGGGTCAAGGCGATCAGCCCCAGCATTTT.

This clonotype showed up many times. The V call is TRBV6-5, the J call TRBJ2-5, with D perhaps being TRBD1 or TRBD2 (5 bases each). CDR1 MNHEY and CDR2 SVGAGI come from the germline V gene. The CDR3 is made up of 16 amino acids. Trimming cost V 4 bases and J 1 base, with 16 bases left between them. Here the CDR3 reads CASSWGNRRLQETQYF. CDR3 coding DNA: TGTGCCAGCAGTTGGGGGAACCGACGGCTCCAAGAGACCCAGTACTTC.

In nucleotides, the CDR3 is TGTGCCGCCTCGTCGGGGGGGAGAGGTCAGTTCTTC. This gives the protein CAASSGGRGQFF. This sequence joins TRBV6-5 and TRBJ2-1; 8 bases fit TRBD2. Germline V gives CDR1 MNHEY, CDR2 SVGAGI. This CDR3 has 12 amino acids. Trimming at V came to 11 bases and at J to 13 bases, leaving 13 bases not matched to a gene.

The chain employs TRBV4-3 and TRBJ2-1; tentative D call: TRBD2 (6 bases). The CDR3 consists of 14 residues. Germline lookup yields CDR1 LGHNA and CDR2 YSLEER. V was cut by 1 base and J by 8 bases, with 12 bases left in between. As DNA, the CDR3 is TGCGCCAGCAGCCAAGTGAATAGCGGTGATGAGCAGTTCTTC. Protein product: CASSQVNSGDEQFF.

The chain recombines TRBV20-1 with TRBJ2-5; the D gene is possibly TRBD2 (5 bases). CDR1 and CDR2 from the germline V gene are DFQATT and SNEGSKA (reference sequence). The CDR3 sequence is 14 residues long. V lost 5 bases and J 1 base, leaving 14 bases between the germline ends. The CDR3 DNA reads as TGCAGTGCTGAGCGGTCTGGCATCCAAGAGACCCAGTACTTC. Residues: CSAERSGIQETQYF.

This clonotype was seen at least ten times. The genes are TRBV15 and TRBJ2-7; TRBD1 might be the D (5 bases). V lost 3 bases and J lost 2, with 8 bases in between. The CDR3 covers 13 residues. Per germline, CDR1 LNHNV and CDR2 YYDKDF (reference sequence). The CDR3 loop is CATSRDTTYEQYF. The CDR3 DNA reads TGTGCCACCAGCAGGGACACCACCTACGAGCAGTACTTC. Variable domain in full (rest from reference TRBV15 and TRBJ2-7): DAMVIQNPRYQVTQFGKPVTLSCSQTLNHNVMYWYQQKSSQAPKLLFHYYDKDFNNEADTPDNFQSRRPNTSFCFLDIRSPGLGDTAMYLCATSRDTTYEQYFGPGTRLTVT.

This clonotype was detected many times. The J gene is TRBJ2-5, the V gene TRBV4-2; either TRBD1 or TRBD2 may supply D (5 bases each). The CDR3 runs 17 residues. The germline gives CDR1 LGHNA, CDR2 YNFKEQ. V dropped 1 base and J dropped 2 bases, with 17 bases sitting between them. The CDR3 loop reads CASSQAGTLRTQETQYF. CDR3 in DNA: TGTGCCAGCAGCCAAGCGGGGACCCTCCGGACACAAGAGACCCAGTACTTC.

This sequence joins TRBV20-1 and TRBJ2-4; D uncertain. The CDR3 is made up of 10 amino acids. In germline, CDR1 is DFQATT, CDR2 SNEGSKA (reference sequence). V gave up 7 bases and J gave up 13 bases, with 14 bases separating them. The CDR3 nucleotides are TGCAGTGGAGGCCCAAACTTCCAGTACTTC. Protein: CSGGPNFQYF.

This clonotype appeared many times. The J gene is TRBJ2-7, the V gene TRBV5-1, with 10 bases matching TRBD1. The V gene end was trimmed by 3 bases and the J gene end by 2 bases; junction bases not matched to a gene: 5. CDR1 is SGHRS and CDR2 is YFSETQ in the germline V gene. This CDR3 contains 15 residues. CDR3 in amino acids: CASSSDRGPAYEQYF. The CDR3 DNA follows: TGCGCCAGCAGCTCAGACAGGGGGCCAGCCTACGAGCAGTACTTC. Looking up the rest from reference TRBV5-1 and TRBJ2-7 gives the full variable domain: KAGVTQTPRYLIKTRGQQVTLSCSPISGHRSVSWYQQTPGQGLQFLFEYFSETQRNKGNFPGRFSGRQFSNSRSEMNVSTLELGDSALYLCASSSDRGPAYEQYFGPGTRLTVT.

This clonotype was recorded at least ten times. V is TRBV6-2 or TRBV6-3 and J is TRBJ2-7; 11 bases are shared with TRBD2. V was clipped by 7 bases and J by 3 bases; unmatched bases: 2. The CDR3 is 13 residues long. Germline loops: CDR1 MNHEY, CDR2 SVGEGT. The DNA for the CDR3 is TGTGCCAGCACTCTAGCGGGAGGCTACGAGCAGTACTTC. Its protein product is CASTLAGGYEQYF.

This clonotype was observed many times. This CDR3 reads CASSPAGSNQPQHF. CDR3 sequence (DNA): TGTGCCAGCAGCCCGGCTGGGAGCAATCAGCCCCAGCATTTT. The chain joins TRBV7-6 to TRBJ1-5; no definite D call. The germline V and J ends were trimmed by 5 bases and 1 base, with 9 bases remaining between them. The CDR3 totals 14 residues. In germline, CDR1 is SGHVS, CDR2 FNYEAQ.

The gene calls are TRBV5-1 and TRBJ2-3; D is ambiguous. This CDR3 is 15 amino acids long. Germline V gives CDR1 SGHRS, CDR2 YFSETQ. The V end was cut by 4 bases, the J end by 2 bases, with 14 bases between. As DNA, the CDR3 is TGCGCCAGCAGCCGGGCAATACTACTCACAGATACGCAGTATTTT. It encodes CASSRAILLTDTQYF.